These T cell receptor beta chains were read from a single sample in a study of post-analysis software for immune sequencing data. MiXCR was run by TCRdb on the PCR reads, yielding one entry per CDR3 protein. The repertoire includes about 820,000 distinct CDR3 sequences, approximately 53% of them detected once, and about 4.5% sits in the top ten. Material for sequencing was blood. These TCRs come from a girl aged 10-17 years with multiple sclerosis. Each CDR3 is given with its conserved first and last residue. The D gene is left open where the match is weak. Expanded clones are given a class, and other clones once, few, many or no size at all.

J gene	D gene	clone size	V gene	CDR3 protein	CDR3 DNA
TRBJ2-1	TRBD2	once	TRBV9	CASSPSPLAGAYNEQFF	TGTGCCAGCAGCCCTAGCCCCCTAGCGGGGGCCTACAATGAGCAGTTCTTC
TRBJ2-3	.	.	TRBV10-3	CAIRITPFRGTDTQYF	TGTGCCATCAGAATTACACCTTTTCGGGGCACAGATACGCAGTATTTT
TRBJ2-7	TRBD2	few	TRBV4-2	CASSQDWTSGVTLYEQYF	TGTGCCAGCAGCCAAGATTGGACTAGCGGGGTGACCCTCTACGAGCAGTACTTC
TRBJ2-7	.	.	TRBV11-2	CASSSRTGSGLRDEQYF	TGTGCCAGCAGCTCACGAACCGGCTCGGGACTCCGGGACGAGCAGTACTTC
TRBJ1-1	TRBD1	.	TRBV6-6	CAGWTGYTEAFF	TGTGCCGGATGGACAGGGTACACTGAAGCTTTCTTT
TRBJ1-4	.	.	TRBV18	CASSPKGPHNEKLFF	TGTGCCAGCTCACCAAAGGGCCCCCATAATGAAAAACTGTTTTTT
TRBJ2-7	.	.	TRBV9	CASSVEGGRDSYEQYF	TGTGCCAGCAGCGTAGAGGGTGGGCGAGACTCCTACGAGCAGTACTTC
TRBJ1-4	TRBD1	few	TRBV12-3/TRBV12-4	CASSLQGQGGEKLFF	TGTGCCAGCAGCCTCCAGGGACAGGGGGGTGAAAAACTGTTTTTT
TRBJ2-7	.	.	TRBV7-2	CASSLVGGTHPYEQYF	TGTGCCAGCAGCTTAGTCGGTGGCACTCATCCCTACGAGCAGTACTTC
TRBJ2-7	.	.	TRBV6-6	CASTIGRYSSYEQYF	TGTGCCAGCACCATCGGACGGTACAGCTCCTACGAGCAGTACTTC
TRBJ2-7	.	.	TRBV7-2	CASSLALGVPEQYF	TGTGCCAGCAGCTTAGCGCTTGGGGTTCCCGAGCAGTACTTC
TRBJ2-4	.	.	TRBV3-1	CASSQDLFSWEQYF	TGTGCCAGCAGCCAAGACCTCTTTTCCTGGGAGCAGTACTTC
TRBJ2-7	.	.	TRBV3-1	CASSPTGFGYEQYF	TGTGCCAGCAGCCCGACAGGCTTCGGCTACGAGCAGTACTTC
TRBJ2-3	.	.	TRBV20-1	CSAKGIGPLDTQYF	TGCAGTGCTAAAGGAATAGGACCCCTAGATACGCAGTATTTT
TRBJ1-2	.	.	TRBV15	CATSREPPLGYTF	TGTGCCACCAGCAGGGAACCCCCCCTTGGCTACACCTTC
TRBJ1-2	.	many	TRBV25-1	CASSLVGANYGYTF	TGTGCCAGCAGTCTGGTAGGAGCCAACTATGGCTACACCTTC
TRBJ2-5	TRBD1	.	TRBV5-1	CASSYPDRRDNEQYF	TGCGCCAGCAGCTACCCGGACAGGCGAGACAATGAGCAGTACTTC
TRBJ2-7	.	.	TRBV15	CATSGRNEQYF	TGTGCCACCAGCGGACGGAACGAGCAGTACTTC
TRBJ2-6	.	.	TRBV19	CASRVLGANVLTF	TGTGCCAGTAGGGTGTTAGGGGCCAACGTCCTGACTTTC
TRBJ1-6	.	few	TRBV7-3	CASSPMAGAPLHF	TGTGCCAGCAGCCCTATGGCCGGGGCACCCCTCCACTTT
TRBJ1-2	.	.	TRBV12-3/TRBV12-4	CASSPTGLANYGYTF	TGTGCCAGCAGTCCTACAGGGTTAGCTAACTATGGCTACACCTTC
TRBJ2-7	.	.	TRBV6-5	CASSYSAGVPPYEQYF	TGTGCCAGCAGTTACTCGGCAGGGGTCCCACCCTACGAGCAGTACTTC
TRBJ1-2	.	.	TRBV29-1	CSAYGLGQTNNYGYTF	TGCAGCGCATACGGCTTAGGACAGACCAATAACTATGGCTACACCTTC
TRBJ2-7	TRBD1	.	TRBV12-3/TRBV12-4	CASRRKPGTEPYEQYF	TGTGCCAGCAGGCGTAAACCAGGGACAGAGCCCTACGAGCAGTACTTC
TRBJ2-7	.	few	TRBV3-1	CASSQEGAGRDEQYF	TGTGCCAGCAGCCAAGAGGGGGCAGGGAGGGACGAGCAGTACTTC
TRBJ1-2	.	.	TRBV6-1	CASSEGRRVYGYTF	TGTGCCAGCAGTGAAGGTCGGAGGGTCTATGGCTACACCTTC
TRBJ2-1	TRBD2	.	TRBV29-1	CSVGYYGRNRYEQFF	TGCAGCGTCGGCTATTACGGGAGGAATAGATATGAGCAGTTCTTC
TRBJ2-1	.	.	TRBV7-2	CASSFRETQFF	TGTGCCAGCAGCTTTCGTGAGACCCAGTTCTTC
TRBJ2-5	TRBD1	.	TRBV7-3	CASSTGGQETQYF	TGTGCCAGCAGCACAGGGGGGCAAGAGACCCAGTACTTC
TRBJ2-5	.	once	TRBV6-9	CASSSKGLFQETQYF	TGTGCCAGCAGTTCCAAGGGACTCTTCCAAGAGACCCAGTACTTC
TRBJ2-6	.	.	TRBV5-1	CASSLEWGGGANVLTF	TGCGCCAGCAGCTTGGAATGGGGTGGTGGGGCCAACGTCCTGACTTTC
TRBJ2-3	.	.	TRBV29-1	CSVAGSLSDTQYF	TGCAGCGTTGCGGGCAGTTTATCAGATACGCAGTATTTT
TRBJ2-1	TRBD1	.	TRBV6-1	CASSPKILRDREGLQPFF	TGTGCCAGCAGTCCTAAAATATTGAGGGACAGGGAAGGCTTGCAGCCGTTCTTC
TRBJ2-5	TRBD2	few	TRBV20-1	CSAFGLAGVETQYF	TGCAGTGCCTTCGGACTAGCGGGGGTGGAGACCCAGTACTTC
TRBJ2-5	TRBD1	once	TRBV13	CAGSLGRQGVQETQYF	TGTGCCGGCAGCTTAGGACGACAGGGGGTCCAAGAGACCCAGTACTTC
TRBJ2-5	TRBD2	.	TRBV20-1	CSGRSGGARETQYF	TGCAGTGGGAGGAGCGGGGGGGCGAGAGAGACCCAGTACTTC
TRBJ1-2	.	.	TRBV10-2	CASSESLYYGYTF	TGCGCCAGCAGTGAGTCGTTGTACTATGGCTACACCTTC
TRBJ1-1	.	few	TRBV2	CASTLGHQNTEAFF	TGTGCCAGCACCCTTGGACACCAGAACACTGAAGCTTTCTTT
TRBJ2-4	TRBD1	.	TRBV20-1	CSARQGADIQYF	TGCAGTGCTAGACAGGGGGCAGACATTCAGTACTTC
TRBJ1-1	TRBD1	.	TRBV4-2	CASSRPTGGNELNTEAFF	TGTGCCAGCAGCCGCCCGACAGGGGGCAACGAGTTGAACACTGAAGCTTTCTTT
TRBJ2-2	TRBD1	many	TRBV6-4	CASKTGQADTGELFF	TGTGCCAGCAAAACGGGACAGGCCGACACCGGGGAGCTGTTTTTT
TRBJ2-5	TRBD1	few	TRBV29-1	CSGDTGTGGAGSDAQETQYF	TGCAGCGGTGACACCGGGACAGGGGGCGCCGGCTCTGATGCACAAGAGACCCAGTACTTC
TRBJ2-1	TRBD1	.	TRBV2	CASRDRGRGPPYNEQFF	TGTGCCAGCAGGGACAGGGGCCGGGGGCCTCCCTACAATGAGCAGTTCTTC
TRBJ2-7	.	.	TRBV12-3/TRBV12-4	CASSPGWTVEGTYEQYF	TGTGCCAGCAGTCCAGGTTGGACAGTCGAAGGTACCTACGAGCAGTACTTC
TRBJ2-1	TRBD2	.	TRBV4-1	CASRQTSGRANEQFF	TGCGCCAGCAGACAAACTAGCGGGAGGGCAAATGAACAGTTCTTC
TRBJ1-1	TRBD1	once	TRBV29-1	CSADRENTEAFF	TGCAGCGCTGACAGGGAGAACACTGAAGCTTTCTTT
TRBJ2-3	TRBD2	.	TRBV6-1	CASLSSGRAGDTQYF	TGTGCCAGCCTATCTAGCGGGAGGGCCGGAGATACGCAGTATTTT
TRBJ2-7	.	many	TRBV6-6	CASSQGQTYEQYF	TGTGCCAGCAGTCAGGGGCAAACCTACGAGCAGTACTTC
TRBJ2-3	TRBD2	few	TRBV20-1	CSASRAGVGTDTQYF	TGCAGTGCTAGTCGAGCGGGAGTGGGCACAGATACGCAGTATTTT
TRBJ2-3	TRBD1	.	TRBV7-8	CASSIRGQPAQYF	TGTGCCAGCAGCATAAGGGGGCAACCCGCGCAGTATTTT
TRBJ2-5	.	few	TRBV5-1	CASRGGTALEQETQYF	TGCGCCAGCAGGGGAGGGACAGCCCTCGAGCAAGAGACCCAGTACTTC
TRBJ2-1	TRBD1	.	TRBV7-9	CASSYGQGVFEQFF	TGTGCCAGCAGCTACGGACAGGGGGTTTTTGAGCAGTTCTTC
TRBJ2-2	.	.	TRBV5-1	CASSRLRGTNTGELFF	TGCGCCAGCAGCCGACTCAGGGGCACGAACACCGGGGAGCTGTTTTTT
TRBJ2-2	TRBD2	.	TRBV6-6	CASSYSTSGDLIGELFF	TGTGCCAGCAGTTACTCGACTAGCGGGGATCTGATCGGGGAGCTGTTTTTT